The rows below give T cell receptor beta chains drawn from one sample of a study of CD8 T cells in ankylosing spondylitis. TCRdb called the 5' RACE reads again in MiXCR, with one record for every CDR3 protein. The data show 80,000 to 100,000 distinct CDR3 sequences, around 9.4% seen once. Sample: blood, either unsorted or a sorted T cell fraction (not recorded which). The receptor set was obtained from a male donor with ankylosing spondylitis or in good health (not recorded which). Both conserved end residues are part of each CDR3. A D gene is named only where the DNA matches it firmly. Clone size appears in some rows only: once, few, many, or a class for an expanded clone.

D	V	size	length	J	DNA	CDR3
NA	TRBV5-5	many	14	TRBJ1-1	TGTGCCAGCAGCTTGGCGCATGAGGGACTTGAAGCTTTCTTT	CASSLAHEGLEAFF
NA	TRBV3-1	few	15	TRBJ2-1	TGTGCCAGCAGCCAACCTAATCTTTTCTACAATGAGCAGTTCTTC	CASSQPNLFYNEQFF
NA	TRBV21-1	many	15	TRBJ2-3	TGTGCCAGCAGCGGACGGATCGGGGGCACAGATACGCAGTATTTT	CASSGRIGGTDTQYF
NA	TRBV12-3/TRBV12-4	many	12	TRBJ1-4	TGTGCCAGCAGTTTAGTGGAGGAAAAACTGTTTTTT	CASSLVEEKLFF
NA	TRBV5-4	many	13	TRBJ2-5	TGTGCCAGCAGCTCTCCAGGGAAAGAGACCCAGTACTTC	CASSSPGKETQYF
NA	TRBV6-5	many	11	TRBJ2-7	TGTGCCAGCAGTTACTCCCACGAGCAGTACTTC	CASSYSHEQYF
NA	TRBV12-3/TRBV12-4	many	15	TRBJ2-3	TGTGCCAGCAGTTTAACCCCACAGAACACAGATACGCAGTATTTT	CASSLTPQNTDTQYF
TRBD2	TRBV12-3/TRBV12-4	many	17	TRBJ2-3	TGTGCCAGCAGTTTCCCCGGGTTAAGCGGGGGGGTAGATACGCAGTATTTT	CASSFPGLSGGVDTQYF
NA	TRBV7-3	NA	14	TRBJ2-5	TGTGCCAGCAGCTCAAGGGGTTTGTGGGAGACCCAGTACTTC	CASSSRGLWETQYF
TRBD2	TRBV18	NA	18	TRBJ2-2	TGTGCCAGCTCACCACGGAAGAAGACTAGCGAGAACACCGGGGAGCTGTTTTTT	CASSPRKKTSENTGELFF
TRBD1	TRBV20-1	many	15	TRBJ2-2	TGCAGTGCTAGAGGGGCAGGGGGTTCGACCGGGGAGCTGTTTTTT	CSARGAGGSTGELFF
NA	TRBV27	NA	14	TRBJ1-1	TGTGCCAGCAGTTTGGGCGTCCAGAACACTGAAGCTTTCTTT	CASSLGVQNTEAFF
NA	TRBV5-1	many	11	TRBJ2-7	TGCGCCAGCAGTTTCGGAGACGAGCAGTACTTC	CASSFGDEQYF
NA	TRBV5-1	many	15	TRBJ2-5	TGCGCCAGCAGCTCTCCGGGGGCCGGAGCGGAGACCCAGTACTTC	CASSSPGAGAETQYF
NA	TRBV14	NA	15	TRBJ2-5	TGTGCCAGCAGCCAATTGGCCCTCCCAGGGGAGACCCAGTACTTC	CASSQLALPGETQYF
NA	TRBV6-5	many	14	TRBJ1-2	TGTGCCAGCAGTTCGCTGGGAGAGATCTATGGCTACACCTTC	CASSSLGEIYGYTF
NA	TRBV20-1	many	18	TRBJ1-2	TGCAGTGCTACACTCCAGACAGCCTCTCCAACTTCTAACTATGGCTACACCTTC	CSATLQTASPTSNYGYTF
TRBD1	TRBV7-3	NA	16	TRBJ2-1	TGTGCCAGCAGCTATGGACAGGGGGACTCCTACAATGAGCAGTTCTTC	CASSYGQGDSYNEQFF
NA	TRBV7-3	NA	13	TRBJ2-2	TGTGCCAGCAGCTTCTTGACATCCGGGGAGCTGTTTTTT	CASSFLTSGELFF
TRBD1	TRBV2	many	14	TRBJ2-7	TGTGCCAGCAGTGAGGACAGGGATTCCTACGAGCAGTACTTC	CASSEDRDSYEQYF
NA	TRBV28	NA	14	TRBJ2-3	TGTGCCGGGGGGTCAGGGCCCCCCACAGATACGCAGTATTTT	CAGGSGPPTDTQYF
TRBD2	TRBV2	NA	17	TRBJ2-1	TGTGCCAGCAGTGAACGGGCGCTAGCGGGGGGGTACAATGAGCAGTTCTTC	CASSERALAGGYNEQFF
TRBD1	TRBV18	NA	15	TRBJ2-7	TGTGCCAGCTCACCAACATGGCAGGGGGCGGGCGAGCAGTACTTC	CASSPTWQGAGEQYF
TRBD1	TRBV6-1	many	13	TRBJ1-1	TGTGCCAGCAATAGACAGGGAAACACTGAAGCTTTCTTT	CASNRQGNTEAFF
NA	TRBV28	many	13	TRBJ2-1	TGTGCCAGCAGAGACAGTAACAACAATGAGCAGTTCTTC	CASRDSNNNEQFF
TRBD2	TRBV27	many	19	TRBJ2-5	TGTGCCAGCAGTATCCTAACTAGCGGGGGGGCCGGGCGGCGAGAGACCCAGTACTTC	CASSILTSGGAGRRETQYF
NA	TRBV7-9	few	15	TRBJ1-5	TGTGTCAGCAGCTTTGGGGACCGTAGCAATCAGCCCCAGCATTTT	CVSSFGDRSNQPQHF
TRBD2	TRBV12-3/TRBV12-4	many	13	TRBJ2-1	TGTGCCAGCAGTTTTTTAGCGGGCAATGAGCAGTTCTTC	CASSFLAGNEQFF
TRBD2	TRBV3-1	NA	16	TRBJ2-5	TGTGCCAGCAGCCAAGAACTAGCGGGGTCAATAGAGACCCAGTACTTC	CASSQELAGSIETQYF